Each of the 20 T cell receptor beta chains below was sequenced from the same sample in a study of T cells in tuberculosis. Time point given: new active TB diagnosis, blood taken before or within 7 days of starting treatment. Some clones are missing from TCRdb's copy, which holds only in-frame ones; the method was immunoSEQ multiplex PCR. The sample carries tens of thousands of clones, around 85% recorded once. Sequenced material: PBMCs, taken at tuberculosis diagnosis. The origin of the receptors is an adult with tuberculosis.

This clone was counted once. The chain joins TRBV10-1 to TRBJ2-2; 8 bases are shared with TRBD2. The V and J ends lost 2 bases and 5 bases, in that order; junction bases with no gene match: 4. The length of the CDR3 is 15 residues. Germline CDR1 is WNHNN and CDR2 is SYGVQD (reference sequence). The CDR3 DNA follows: TGCGCCAGCAGTGAGATGCGGGGGGATACCGGGGAGCTGTTTTTT. As protein: CASSEMRGDTGELFF.

In DNA form, the CDR3 reads TGTGCCAGCAGTGCGCGCACTAACTATGGCTACACCTTC. Encoded protein: CASSARTNYGYTF. The chain combines TRBV2 with TRBJ1-2; D gene ambiguous. CDR1 is SNHLY and CDR2 is FYNNEI in the germline V gene. Trimming shortened V by 4 bases and J by 0 bases, and 6 bases separated the two germline ends. CDR3 size: 13 residues. Complete variable domain (other parts from reference TRBV2 and TRBJ1-2): EPEVTQTPSHQVTQMGQEVILRCVPISNHLYFYWYRQILGQKVEFLVSFYNNEISEKSEIFDDQFSVERPDGSNFTLKIRSTKLEDSAMYFCASSARTNYGYTFGSGTRLTVV.

This clone came up once. V and J are TRBV7-3 and TRBJ2-5; TRBD1 might be the D (7 bases). The CDR3 has 14 residues. The V end lost 4 bases, the J end lost 2 bases, and 11 bases lay between the germline ends. Germline CDR1 reads SGHTA; CDR2 reads FQGTGA. The CDR3 DNA reads as TGTGCCAGCAGCTCCCAGGGGGGACAAGAGACCCAGTACTTC. Translating it yields CASSSQGGQETQYF.

The chain carries TRBV6-6 and TRBJ2-5; 9 nucleotides line up with TRBD2. V gave up 8 bases and J gave up 2 bases; unmatched junction bases: 6. CDR1 MNHNY and CDR2 SVGAGI come from the germline V gene (reference sequence). The CDR3 sequence is 14 residues long. Written as DNA, the CDR3 is TGTGCCAGCCGCCAGCGGGAGGCGCAAGAGACCCAGTACTTC. This encodes CASRQREAQETQYF.

This clone was counted between two and nine times. The chain uses TRBV7-9 and TRBJ2-1, with D hard to call. Per the germline V gene, CDR1 is SEHNR and CDR2 is FQNEAQ (reference sequence). V dropped 8 bases and J dropped 0 bases, with 5 bases sitting between them. The CDR3 runs 12 residues. The CDR3 DNA sequence: TGTGCCAGCGGAGACTCCTACAATGAGCAGTTCTTC. This encodes CASGDSYNEQFF.

The V call is TRBV2, the J call TRBJ2-3; D possibly corresponds to TRBD1 (6 bases). This CDR3 contains 15 residues. Trimming left V 6 bases short and J 0 bases short, with 13 bases between. The germline V gene encodes CDR1 SNHLY and CDR2 FYNNEI. CDR3: CASRIGTPSTDTQYF. DNA for the CDR3: TGTGCCAGCAGAATCGGGACACCTAGCACAGATACGCAGTATTTT.

This clone was seen once. This chain connects TRBV27 to TRBJ2-7, with D perhaps TRBD2 (5 bases). Germline CDR1 MNHEY, CDR2 SMNVEV (reference sequence). V shed 5 bases and J shed 0 bases, with 23 bases lying between them. This CDR3 is built from 18 residues. The CDR3 region is CASSLQRPLAESSYEQYF. The DNA of the CDR3 is TGTGCCAGCAGTCTCCAAAGACCCCTAGCCGAAAGCTCCTACGAGCAGTACTTC.

This clone was observed a few times. This rearrangement joins TRBV4-3 to TRBJ2-7; possibly TRBD2 for D (5 bases). Germline CDR1 reads LGHNA; CDR2 reads YSLEER. V gave up 4 bases and J gave up 2 bases, with 15 bases separating them. The CDR3 runs 15 residues. Here the CDR3 DNA reads TGCGCCAGCAGCCCAAGTTCGGGGAGACCCTACGAGCAGTACTTC. This translates into CASSPSSGRPYEQYF.

The chain links TRBV28 to TRBJ2-3; TRBD2 is a possible D gene (6 bases). This CDR3 is 14 amino acids long. Germline V gene sequence: CDR1 MDHEN, CDR2 SYDVKM. Trimming removed 11 bases at V and 5 bases at J, with 20 bases between. The CDR3 sequence: CACHRDLRQDTQYF. In nucleotides, the CDR3 is TGTGCCTGTCACCGGGACTTAAGGCAAGATACGCAGTATTTT.

The chain couples TRBV6-5 to TRBJ2-5; no definite D call. The V and J ends lost 7 bases and 7 bases respectively, with 16 bases between them. The CDR3 consists of 13 residues. In germline, CDR1 is MNHEY, CDR2 SVGAGI. For the CDR3, the DNA is TGTGCCAGCACCGCCGAGGAGACCCGGACCCAGTACTTC. This gives the protein CASTAEETRTQYF.

This rearrangement joins TRBV29-1 to TRBJ1-1, with D perhaps matching TRBD1 (5 bases). V shed 4 bases and J shed 0 bases, with 9 bases lying between them. This CDR3 comprises 13 residues. Germline V lookup: CDR1 SQVTM, CDR2 ANQGSEA. CDR3 in DNA: TGCAGCGTTGCAAGGGGTCTGAACACTGAAGCTTTCTTT. It is translated as CSVARGLNTEAFF.

This clone has only one observation. The chain combines TRBV6-1 with TRBJ2-7, with 7 positions matching TRBD1. The CDR3 is 14 amino acids. V shed 7 bases, J shed 3 bases, and the junction held 9 bases outside the gene matches. Germline CDR1 reads MNHNS; CDR2 reads SASEGT. The CDR3 DNA is TGTGCCAGCACCGAAGGGGGCAAGGGCTACGAGCAGTACTTC. It specifies CASTEGGKGYEQYF.

CDR3 DNA: TGTGCCAGCACCCTATACAATGAGCAGTTCTTC. Its protein is CASTLYNEQFF. V usage is TRBV7-9 and J usage is TRBJ2-1; D ambiguous. Trimming removed 7 bases from V and 4 bases from J, with 5 bases in between. Germline V gene sequence: CDR1 SEHNR, CDR2 FQNEAQ (reference sequence). The CDR3 totals 11 residues.

This chain links TRBV2 with TRBJ2-7; 9 bases fit TRBD1. V shed 3 bases, J shed 5 bases, and the junction held 5 bases outside the gene matches. Germline V gene lookup returns CDR1 SNHLY and CDR2 FYNNEI. This CDR3 is built from 14 residues. The CDR3 loop reads CASSDLTGGDEQYF. In nucleotides, the CDR3 is TGTGCCAGCAGTGACCTGACAGGGGGAGACGAGCAGTACTTC.

The chain carries TRBV19 and TRBJ2-3; TRBD1 aligns across 7 bases. This CDR3 region has 15 residues. J gave up 2 bases and V 4 bases, and 6 bases lay outside the gene matches. Germline V gene data show CDR1 as LNHDA and CDR2 as SQIVND (reference sequence). In nucleotides, the CDR3 is TGTGCCAGTAGTACACAGGGGCCATCCACAGATACGCAGTATTTT. Encoded protein: CASSTQGPSTDTQYF. Full variable domain (rest looked up from reference TRBV19 and TRBJ2-3): DGGITQSPKYLFRKEGQNVTLSCEQNLNHDAMYWYRQDPGQGLRLIYYSQIVNDFQKGDIAEGYSVSREKKESFPLTVTSAQKNPTAFYLCASSTQGPSTDTQYFGPGTRLTVL.

This CDR3 reads CASSLTLNTEAFF. In DNA form, the CDR3 reads TGTGCCAGCAGTTTAACACTGAACACTGAAGCTTTCTTT. The rearrangement joins TRBV6-5 to TRBJ1-1; D uncertain. The CDR3 runs to 13 residues. Germline V gene data show CDR1 as MNHEY and CDR2 as SVGAGI. Between the trimmed V and J ends, which lost 4 bases and 0 bases, there was a span of 6 bases.

This clone has a handful of counts. The CDR3 loop reads CASSLVDRDGYTF. The DNA of the CDR3 is TGTGCCAGCAGCTTAGTCGACAGGGATGGCTACACCTTC. The gene calls are TRBV7-9 and TRBJ1-2, with 7 nucleotides matching TRBD1. Per germline, CDR1 SEHNR and CDR2 FQNEAQ (reference sequence). With V trimmed by 1 base and J by 6 bases, 2 bases remained unmatched. The CDR3 consists of 13 residues. Drawing the rest from reference TRBV7-9 and TRBJ1-2, the complete variable domain is DTGVSQNPRHKITKRGQNVTFRCDPISEHNRLYWYRQTLGQGPEFLTYFQNEAQLEKSRLLSDRFSAERPKGSFSTLEIQRTEQGDSAMYLCASSLVDRDGYTFGSGTRLTVV.

The chain joins TRBV2 to TRBJ1-2; 10 bases fit TRBD1. Germline assignment: CDR1 SNHLY and CDR2 FYNNEI. This CDR3 comprises 15 residues. The trim removed 6 bases at V and 6 bases at J, leaving 10 bases unmatched. CDR3 in DNA: TGTGCCAGCAGCAGCCATATGGGACAGGGGAATGGCTACACCTTC. Translated, it gives CASSSHMGQGNGYTF.

This clone was seen a handful of times. The CDR3 nucleotides read TGTGCCAGCAGCCACCTTTTCGACAGGTTGGAGGAAGCTTTCTTT. As protein: CASSHLFDRLEEAFF. This chain joins TRBV7-9 and TRBJ1-1, with D perhaps matching TRBD1 (6 bases). Deletions cut 5 bases from V and 8 bases from J, with 21 bases between. The CDR3 is 15 amino acids. CDR1 and CDR2 from the germline V gene are SEHNR and FQNEAQ (reference sequence).

CDR3: CASSPRISTSGRGEQYF. The CDR3 region has the DNA TGTGCCAGCAGTCCCAGAATTTCGACTAGCGGGAGAGGGGAGCAGTACTTC. The chain combines TRBV7-2 with TRBJ2-7, with TRBD2 matching over 12 bases. V shed 6 bases and J 7 bases; nucleotides not matched to a gene: 16. The germline V gene has CDR1 SGHTA and CDR2 FQGNSA. The CDR3 covers 17 residues.